The source of this TCR beta chain is a study of T cell clones after liver transplantation. Background on the study: Graft-donor-reactive sequences were compared with third-party-reactive TCRbeta sequences from pre-transplant mixed lymphocyte reactions. Blood was drawn pre-transplant, before withdrawal, and after full or failed withdrawal.

A remark on this clone: As yet, its antigen is unknown. The sample holds other DNA sequences that translate to the same CDR3.

Thawed unstimulated PBMCs were FACS-sorted by CD3, CD4 and CD8 into two populations. CDR3 length: 14 residues. Between the trimmed V and J ends, which lost 0 bases and 4 bases, there was a span of 7 bases. Germline loops: CDR1 MDHEN, CDR2 SYDVKM. Here immunoSEQ multiplex PCR was the method, and the copy in TCRdb shows in-frame clones only, minus some. There are tens of thousands of clones in the sample; about two thirds occur only once, and over 12% lies in the top ten. Study conclusions and caveats: Graft donor-reactive T cells may have migrated into the graft rather than being deleted.

The receptor was isolated from a human donor who received a liver transplant. This material consisted of CD4+ T cells from blood, taken before liver transplant. This chain connects TRBV28 to TRBJ1-5, with D possibly being TRBD1 (6 bases). CDR3 DNA sequence: TGTGCCAGCAGTTTATGGCAGGGGAATCAGCCCCAGCATTTT. It yields the protein CASSLWQGNQPQHF.